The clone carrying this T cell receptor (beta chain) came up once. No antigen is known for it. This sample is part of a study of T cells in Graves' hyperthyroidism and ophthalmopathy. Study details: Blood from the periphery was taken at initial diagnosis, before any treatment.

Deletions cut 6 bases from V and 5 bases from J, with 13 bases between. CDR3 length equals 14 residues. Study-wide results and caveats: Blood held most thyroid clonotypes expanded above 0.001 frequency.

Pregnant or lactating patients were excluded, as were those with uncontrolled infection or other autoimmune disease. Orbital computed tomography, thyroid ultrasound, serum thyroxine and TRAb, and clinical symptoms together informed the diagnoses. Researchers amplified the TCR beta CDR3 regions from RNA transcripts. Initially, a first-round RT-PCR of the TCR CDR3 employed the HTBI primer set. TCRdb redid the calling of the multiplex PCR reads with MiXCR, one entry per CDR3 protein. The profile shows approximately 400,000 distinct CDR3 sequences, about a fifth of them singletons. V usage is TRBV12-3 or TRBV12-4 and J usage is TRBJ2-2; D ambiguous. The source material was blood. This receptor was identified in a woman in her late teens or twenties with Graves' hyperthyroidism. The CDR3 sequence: CASRRSGRTGELFF. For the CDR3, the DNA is TGTGCCAGCAGACGATCCGGAAGAACCGGGGAGCTGTTTTTT.